The 2 T cell receptor beta chains reported below all come from one sample, sequenced in a study of tumor and adjacent non-tumor tissue in lung cancer (dated by TCRdb to 2017 to 2018). The protocol used for the library was multiplex PCR. Sequencing used an Illumina HiSeq 2500. TCRbeta libraries were constructed through three rounds of nested PCR with primers (Table S4) according to protocols adapted from ARM-PCR. TCRdb cleaned the public reads at Q25 with fastp, built clones with MiXCR and kept in-frame beta chains. Entries that share a CDR3 protein sequence are merged under the most common genes and DNA. Recorded for this sample are 200,000 to 250,000 distinct CDR3 sequences; 71% of them occurred a single time. 20% to 25% of the sample belongs to the ten largest clones. Bulk unsorted tissue served as the source for RNA extraction, and RNA quality was assessed using a NanoDrop ND-1000 and an Agilent 2100.

Sequencing was done on a sample of lung tumor tissue. The source is a man in his sixties with non-small cell lung cancer.

This clonotype was found a few times. The chain employs TRBV20-1 and TRBJ1-2; 9 bases fit TRBD1. Trimming cost V 0 bases and J 7 bases; bases outside gene matches: 6. The length of the CDR3 is 14 residues. CDR1 and CDR2 (germline): DFQATT, SNEGSKA (reference sequence). CDR3 sequence reads: CSARDLLTGGGYTF. The CDR3 DNA follows: TGCAGTGCTAGAGATCTTTTGACAGGGGGTGGCTACACCTTC.

In the case of this clonotype: An end of the junction differs from the germline gene, which may be a read error. The chain couples TRBV20-1 to TRBJ2-1; 9 positions match TRBD2. Germline V CDR1 and CDR2: DFQATT, SNEGSKA (reference sequence). This CDR3 is 16 amino acids long. The CDR3 loop is CRASGGRAQGYNEQFF. Here the CDR3 DNA reads TGCAGAGCTAGCGGCGGGAGGGCTCAGGGATACAATGAGCAGTTCTTC.